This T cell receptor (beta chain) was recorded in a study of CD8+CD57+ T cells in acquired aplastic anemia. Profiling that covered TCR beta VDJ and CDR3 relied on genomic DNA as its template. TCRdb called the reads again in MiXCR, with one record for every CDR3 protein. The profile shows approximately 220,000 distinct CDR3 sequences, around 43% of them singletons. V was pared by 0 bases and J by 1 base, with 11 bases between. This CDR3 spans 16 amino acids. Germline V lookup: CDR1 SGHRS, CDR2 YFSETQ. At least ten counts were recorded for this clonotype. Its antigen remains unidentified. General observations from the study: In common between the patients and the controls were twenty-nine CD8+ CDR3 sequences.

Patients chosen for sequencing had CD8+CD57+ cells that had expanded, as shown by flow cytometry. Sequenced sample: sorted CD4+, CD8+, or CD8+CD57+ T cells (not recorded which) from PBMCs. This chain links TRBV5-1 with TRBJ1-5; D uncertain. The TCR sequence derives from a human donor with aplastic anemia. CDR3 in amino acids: CASSLDALGSNQPQHF. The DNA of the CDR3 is TGCGCCAGCAGCTTGGACGCCCTCGGAAGCAATCAGCCCCAGCATTTT.